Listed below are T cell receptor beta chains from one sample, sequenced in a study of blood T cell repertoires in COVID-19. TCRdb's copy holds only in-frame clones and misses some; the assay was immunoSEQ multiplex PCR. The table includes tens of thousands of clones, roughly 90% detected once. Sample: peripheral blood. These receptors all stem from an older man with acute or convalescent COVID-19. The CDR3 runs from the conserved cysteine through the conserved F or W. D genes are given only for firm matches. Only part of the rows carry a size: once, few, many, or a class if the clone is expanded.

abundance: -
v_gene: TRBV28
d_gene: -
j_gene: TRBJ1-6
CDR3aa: CASRLREGVSPLHF
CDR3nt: TGTGCCAGCAGATTACGGGAGGGGGTTTCACCCCTCCACTTT

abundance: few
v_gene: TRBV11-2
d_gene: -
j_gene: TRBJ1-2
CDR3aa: CASSLDAGAMRYGYTF
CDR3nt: TGTGCCAGCAGCTTAGACGCAGGGGCCATGCGCTATGGCTACACCTTC

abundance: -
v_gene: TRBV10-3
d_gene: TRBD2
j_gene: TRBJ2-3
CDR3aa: CAIAGGKGGTDTQYF
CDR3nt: TGTGCCATCGCGGGAGGAAAGGGAGGCACAGATACGCAGTATTTT

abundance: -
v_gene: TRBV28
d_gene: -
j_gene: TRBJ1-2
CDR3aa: CASSLGTGHYGYTF
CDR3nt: TGTGCCAGCAGTTTAGGCACAGGCCACTATGGCTACACCTTC

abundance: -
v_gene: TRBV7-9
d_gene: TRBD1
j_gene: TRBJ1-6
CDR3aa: CASSHGTANSPLHF
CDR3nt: TGTGCCAGCAGCCACGGGACAGCCAATTCACCCCTCCACTTT

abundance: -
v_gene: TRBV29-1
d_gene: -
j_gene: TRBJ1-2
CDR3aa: CSVGRRGSGYGYTF
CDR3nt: TGCAGCGTGGGTCGAAGGGGCTCCGGCTATGGCTACACCTTC

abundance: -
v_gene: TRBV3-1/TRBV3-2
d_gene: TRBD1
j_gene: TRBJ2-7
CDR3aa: CASSQAATGAYEQYF
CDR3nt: TGTGCCAGCAGCCAAGCGGCAACAGGGGCCTACGAGCAGTACTTC

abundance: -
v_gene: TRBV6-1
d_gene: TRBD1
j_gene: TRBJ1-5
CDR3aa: CASSEDRGQPQHF
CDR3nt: TGTGCCAGCAGCGAAGACAGGGGGCAGCCCCAGCATTTT

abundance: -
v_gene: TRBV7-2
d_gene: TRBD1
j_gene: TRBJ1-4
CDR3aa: CASSPQGAREKLFF
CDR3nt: TGTGCCAGCAGCCCACAGGGGGCGCGAGAAAAACTGTTTTTT

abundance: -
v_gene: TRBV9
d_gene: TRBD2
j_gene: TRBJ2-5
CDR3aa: CASSPEGRAFGGKDLETQYF
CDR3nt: TGTGCCAGCAGCCCAGAGGGTCGGGCGTTCGGGGGGAAGGATTTAGAGACCCAGTACTTC

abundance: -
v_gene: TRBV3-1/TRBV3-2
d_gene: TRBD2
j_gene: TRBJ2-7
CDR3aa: CASTPGGALYEQYF
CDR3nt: TGTGCCAGCACCCCGGGGGGGGCCCTCTACGAGCAGTACTTC

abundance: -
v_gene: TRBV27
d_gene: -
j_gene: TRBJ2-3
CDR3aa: CATRSPAPTDTQYF
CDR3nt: TGTGCCACCCGGAGCCCTGCACCGACAGATACGCAGTATTTT

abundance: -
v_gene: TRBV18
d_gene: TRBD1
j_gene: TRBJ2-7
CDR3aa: CASSPQGAYEQYF
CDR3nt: TGTGCCAGCTCACCTCAGGGGGCCTACGAGCAGTACTTC

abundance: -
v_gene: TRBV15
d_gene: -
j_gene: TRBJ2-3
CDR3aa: CATSRGSRRTDTQYF
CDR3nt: TGTGCCACCAGCAGAGGTAGCAGACGCACAGATACGCAGTATTTT

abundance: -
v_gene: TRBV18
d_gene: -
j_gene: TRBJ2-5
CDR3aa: CASSPNFGQETQYF
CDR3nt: TGTGCCAGCTCACCTAATTTCGGGCAAGAGACCCAGTACTTC

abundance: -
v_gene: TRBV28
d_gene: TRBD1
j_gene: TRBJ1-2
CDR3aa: CATETGTGSVYGYTF
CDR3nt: TGTGCCACCGAAACCGGGACAGGGTCAGTTTATGGCTACACCTTC

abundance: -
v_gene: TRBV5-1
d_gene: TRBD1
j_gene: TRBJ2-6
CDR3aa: CASSLEAGGTGANVLTF
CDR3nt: TGCGCCAGCAGCTTGGAGGCAGGGGGTACTGGGGCCAACGTCCTGACTTTC

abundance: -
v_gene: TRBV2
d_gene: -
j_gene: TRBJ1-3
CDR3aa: CASSNRGGSGNTIYF
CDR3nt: TGTGCCAGCAGTAACCGCGGTGGCTCTGGAAACACCATATATTTT

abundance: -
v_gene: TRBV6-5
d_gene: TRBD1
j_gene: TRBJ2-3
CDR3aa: CASSYLDRRDTQYF
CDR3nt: TGTGCCAGCAGTTACTTGGACAGGAGGGATACGCAGTATTTT

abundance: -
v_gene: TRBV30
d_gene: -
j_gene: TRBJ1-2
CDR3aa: CAWRETGRTGGYTF
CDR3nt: TGTGCCTGGAGGGAAACCGGGAGGACTGGCGGCTACACCTTC

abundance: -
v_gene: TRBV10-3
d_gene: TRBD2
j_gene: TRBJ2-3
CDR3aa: CAIRGGSTDTQYF
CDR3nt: TGTGCCATCCGGGGGGGCAGCACAGATACGCAGTATTTT

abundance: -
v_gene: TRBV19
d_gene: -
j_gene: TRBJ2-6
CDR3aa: CASSIGEDGANVLTF
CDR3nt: TGTGCCAGTAGTATAGGTGAGGATGGGGCCAACGTCCTGACTTTC

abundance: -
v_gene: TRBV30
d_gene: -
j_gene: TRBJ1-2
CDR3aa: CAWSGVVANYGYTF
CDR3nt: TGTGCCTGGAGTGGAGTGGTCGCGAACTATGGCTACACCTTC

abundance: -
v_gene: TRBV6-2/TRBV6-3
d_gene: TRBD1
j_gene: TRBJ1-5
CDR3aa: CASSSQTGGNQPQHF
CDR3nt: TGTGCCAGCAGTTCTCAGACAGGGGGCAATCAGCCCCAGCATTTT

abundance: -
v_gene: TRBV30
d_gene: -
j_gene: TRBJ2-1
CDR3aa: CAWSVLRGPYNEQFF
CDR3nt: TGTGCCTGGAGTGTACTCAGGGGACCCTACAATGAGCAGTTCTTC